This TCR beta chain was profiled in a study of metastatic and nonmetastatic thyroid tumors. Study details: Across peripheral blood and tumor or nodule tissue samples taken from malignant and benign thyroid patients, the repertoires were compared with one another.

Germline V CDR1 and CDR2: SQVTM, ANQGSEA. The length of the CDR3 is 13 residues. V was clipped by 6 bases and J by 1 base; unmatched bases: 5. In the case of this clone: The antigen is unknown.

General study findings and limits: The reported finding was significantly higher TCR beta diversity in malignant thyroid tumors relative to benign nodules, in blood and tumor.

Original processing methods: The authors used CDR3 differences across clinicopathological groups to build a distant-metastasis classifier for papillary thyroid cancer. TCRdb redid the clone calls on the PCR reads using MiXCR. V and J calls and clone size were set by TCRdb, not the authors. The data show around 4,500 clones, with approximately 35% seen just once and 25% to 35% held by the top ten. No patient received treatment before thyroid surgery. This clonotype was sampled from a male donor with papillary thyroid cancer or a benign thyroid nodule (not recorded which). Some clones in this sample may be carry-over from other donors' samples. The sample was adjacent normal tissue. The V call is TRBV29-1, the J call TRBJ2-7; 8 bases match TRBD1. The CDR3 DNA follows: TGCAGCGTCGCCGGGACAGGATCCTACGAGCAGTACTTC. Its protein product is CSVAGTGSYEQYF.